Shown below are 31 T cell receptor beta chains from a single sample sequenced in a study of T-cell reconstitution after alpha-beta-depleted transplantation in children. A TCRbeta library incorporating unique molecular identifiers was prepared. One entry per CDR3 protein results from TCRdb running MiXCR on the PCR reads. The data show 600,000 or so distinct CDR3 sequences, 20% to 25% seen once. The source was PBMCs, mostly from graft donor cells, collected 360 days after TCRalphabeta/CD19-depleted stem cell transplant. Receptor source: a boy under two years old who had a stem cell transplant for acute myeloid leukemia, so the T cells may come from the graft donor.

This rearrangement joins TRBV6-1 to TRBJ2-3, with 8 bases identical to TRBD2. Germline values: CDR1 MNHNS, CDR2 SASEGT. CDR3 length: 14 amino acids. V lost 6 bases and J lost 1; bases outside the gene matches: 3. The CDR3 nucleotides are TGTGCCAGCAGACCGGGGGGGGGCACAGATACGCAGTATTTT. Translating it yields CASRPGGGTDTQYF.

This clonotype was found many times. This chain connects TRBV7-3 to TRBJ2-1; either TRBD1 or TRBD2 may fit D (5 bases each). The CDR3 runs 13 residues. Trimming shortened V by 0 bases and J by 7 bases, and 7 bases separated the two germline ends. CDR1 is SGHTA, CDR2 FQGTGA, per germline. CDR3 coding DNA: TGTGCCAGCAGCTTAACGGGACCGAATGAGCAGTTCTTC. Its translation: CASSLTGPNEQFF. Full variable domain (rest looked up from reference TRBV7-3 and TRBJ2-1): GAGVSQTPSNKVTEKGKYVELRCDPISGHTALYWYRQSLGQGPEFLIYFQGTGAADDSGLPNDRFFAVRPEGSVSTLKIQRTERGDSAVYLCASSLTGPNEQFFGPGTRLTVL.

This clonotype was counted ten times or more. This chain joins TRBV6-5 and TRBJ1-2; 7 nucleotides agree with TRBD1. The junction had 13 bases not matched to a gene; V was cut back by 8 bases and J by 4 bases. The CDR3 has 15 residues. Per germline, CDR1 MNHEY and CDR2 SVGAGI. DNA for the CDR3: TGTGCCAGCGAGAGGATTGACAGGGCCGCCTATGGCTACACCTTC. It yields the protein CASERIDRAAYGYTF.

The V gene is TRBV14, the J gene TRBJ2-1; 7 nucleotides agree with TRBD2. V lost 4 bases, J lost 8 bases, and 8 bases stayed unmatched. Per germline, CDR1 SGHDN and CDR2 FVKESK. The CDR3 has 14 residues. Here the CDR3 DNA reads TGTGCCAGCAGCCCATTGGGGGGGATGGATGAGCAGTTCTTC. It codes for CASSPLGGMDEQFF.

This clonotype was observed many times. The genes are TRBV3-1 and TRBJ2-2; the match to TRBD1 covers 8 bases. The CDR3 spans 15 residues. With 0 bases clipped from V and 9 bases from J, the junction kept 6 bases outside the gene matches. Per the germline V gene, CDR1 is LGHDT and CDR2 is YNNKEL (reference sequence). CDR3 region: CASSQDWQGARELFF. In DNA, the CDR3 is TGTGCCAGCAGCCAAGACTGGCAGGGGGCGAGGGAGCTGTTTTTT.

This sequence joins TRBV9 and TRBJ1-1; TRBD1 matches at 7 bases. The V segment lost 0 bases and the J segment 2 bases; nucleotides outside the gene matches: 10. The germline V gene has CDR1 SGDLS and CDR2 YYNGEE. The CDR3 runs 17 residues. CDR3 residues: CASSVEGGGVINTEAFF. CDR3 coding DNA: TGTGCCAGCAGCGTAGAGGGAGGGGGCGTAATAAACACTGAAGCTTTCTTT.

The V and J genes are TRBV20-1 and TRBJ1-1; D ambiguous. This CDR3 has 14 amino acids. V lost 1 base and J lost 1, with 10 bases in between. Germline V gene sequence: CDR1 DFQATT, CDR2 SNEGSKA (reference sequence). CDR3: CSARGGAGNTEAFF. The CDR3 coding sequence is TGCAGTGCTAGAGGGGGTGCCGGGAACACTGAAGCTTTCTTT.

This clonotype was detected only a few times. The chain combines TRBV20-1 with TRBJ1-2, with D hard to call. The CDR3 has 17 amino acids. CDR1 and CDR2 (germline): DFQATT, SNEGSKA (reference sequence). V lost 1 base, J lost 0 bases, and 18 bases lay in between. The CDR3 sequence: CSARVAQTVGANYGYTF. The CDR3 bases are TGCAGTGCTAGAGTTGCCCAAACAGTTGGGGCTAACTATGGCTACACCTTC.

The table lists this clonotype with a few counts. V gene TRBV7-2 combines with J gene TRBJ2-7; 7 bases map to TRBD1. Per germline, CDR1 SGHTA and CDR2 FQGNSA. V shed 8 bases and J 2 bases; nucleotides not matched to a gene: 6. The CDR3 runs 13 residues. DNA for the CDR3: TGTGCCAGCGGACAGGCTAACCCCTACGAGCAGTACTTC. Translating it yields CASGQANPYEQYF.

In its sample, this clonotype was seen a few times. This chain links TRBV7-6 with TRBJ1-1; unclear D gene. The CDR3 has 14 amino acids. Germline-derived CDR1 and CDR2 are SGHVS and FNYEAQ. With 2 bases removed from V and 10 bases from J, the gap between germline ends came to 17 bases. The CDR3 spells CASSLTGMVDRAFF. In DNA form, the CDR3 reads TGTGCCAGCAGCTTAACTGGGATGGTGGACCGAGCTTTCTTT.

The CDR3 here is CASSFAGPTYEQYV. In DNA, the CDR3 is TGTGCCAGCAGTTTTGCGGGTCCGACCTACGAGCAGTACGTC. The chain couples TRBV28 to TRBJ2-7, with D possibly being TRBD2 (5 bases). CDR3 size: 14 residues. Germline V gives CDR1 MDHEN, CDR2 SYDVKM. The V and J ends lost 3 bases and 2 bases respectively, with 11 bases between them.

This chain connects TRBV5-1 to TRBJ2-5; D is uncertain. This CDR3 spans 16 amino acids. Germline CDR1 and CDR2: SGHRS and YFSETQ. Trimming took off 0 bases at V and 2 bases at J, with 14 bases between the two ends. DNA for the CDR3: TGCGCCAGCAGCTTGGGAATAGTGGGCCTACAAGAGACCCAGTACTTC. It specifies CASSLGIVGLQETQYF. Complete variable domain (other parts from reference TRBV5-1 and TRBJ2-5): KAGVTQTPRYLIKTRGQQVTLSCSPISGHRSVSWYQQTPGQGLQFLFEYFSETQRNKGNFPGRFSGRQFSNSRSEMNVSTLELGDSALYLCASSLGIVGLQETQYFGPGTRLLVL.

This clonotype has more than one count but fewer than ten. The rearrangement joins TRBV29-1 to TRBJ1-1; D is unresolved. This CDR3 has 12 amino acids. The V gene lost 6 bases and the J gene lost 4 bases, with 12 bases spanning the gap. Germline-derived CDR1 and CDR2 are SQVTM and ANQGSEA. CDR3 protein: CSVHGDFTEAFF. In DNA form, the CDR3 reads TGCAGCGTCCACGGGGATTTCACTGAAGCTTTCTTT.

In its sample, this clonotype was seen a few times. CDR3 loop: CASRAQTRGFSTDTQYF. The CDR3 DNA is TGTGCCAGCAGGGCCCAGACGAGGGGATTCAGCACAGATACGCAGTATTTT. The chain couples TRBV6-1 to TRBJ2-3; the D gene could be TRBD1 or TRBD2 (5 bases each). V was trimmed by 6 bases and J by 0 bases, leaving 19 bases between them. In germline, CDR1 is MNHNS, CDR2 SASEGT. CDR3 length: 17 residues.

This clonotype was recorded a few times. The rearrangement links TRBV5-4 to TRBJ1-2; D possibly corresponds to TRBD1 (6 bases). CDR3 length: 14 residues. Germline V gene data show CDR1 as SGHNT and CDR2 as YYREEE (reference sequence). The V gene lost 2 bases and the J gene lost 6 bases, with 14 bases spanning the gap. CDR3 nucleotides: TGTGCCAGCAGCTTCGGACAAACAGGGAATGGCTACACCTTC. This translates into CASSFGQTGNGYTF.

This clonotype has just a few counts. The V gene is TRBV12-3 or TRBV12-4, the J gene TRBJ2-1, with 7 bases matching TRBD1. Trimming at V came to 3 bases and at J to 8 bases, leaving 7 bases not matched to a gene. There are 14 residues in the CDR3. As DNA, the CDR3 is TGTGCCAGCAGTTTGGAAGACAGGGTAGATGAGCAGTTCTTC. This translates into CASSLEDRVDEQFF.

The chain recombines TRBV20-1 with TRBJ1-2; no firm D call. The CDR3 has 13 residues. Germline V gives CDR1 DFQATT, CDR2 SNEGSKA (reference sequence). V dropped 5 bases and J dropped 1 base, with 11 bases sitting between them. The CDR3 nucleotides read TGCAGTGCTCCCCCTGGCAGTAACTATGGCTACACCTTC. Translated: CSAPPGSNYGYTF.

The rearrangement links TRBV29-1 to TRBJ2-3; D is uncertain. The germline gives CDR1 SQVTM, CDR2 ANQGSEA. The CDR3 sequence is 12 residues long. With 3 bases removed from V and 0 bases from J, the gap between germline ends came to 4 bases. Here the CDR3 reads CSVDSSTDTQYF. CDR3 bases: TGCAGCGTTGATTCTAGCACAGATACGCAGTATTTT.

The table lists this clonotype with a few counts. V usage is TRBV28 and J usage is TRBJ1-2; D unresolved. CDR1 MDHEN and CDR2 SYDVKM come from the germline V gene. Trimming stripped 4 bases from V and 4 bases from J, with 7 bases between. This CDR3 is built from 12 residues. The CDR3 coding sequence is TGTGCCAGCAGTTCTGGACTCTATGGCTACACCTTC. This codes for CASSSGLYGYTF.

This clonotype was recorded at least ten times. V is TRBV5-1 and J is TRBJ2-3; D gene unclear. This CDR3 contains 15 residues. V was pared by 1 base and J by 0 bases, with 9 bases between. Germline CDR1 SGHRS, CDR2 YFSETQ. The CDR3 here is CASSLLGRSTDTQYF. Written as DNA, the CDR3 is TGCGCCAGCAGCTTGCTTGGCAGAAGCACAGATACGCAGTATTTT.

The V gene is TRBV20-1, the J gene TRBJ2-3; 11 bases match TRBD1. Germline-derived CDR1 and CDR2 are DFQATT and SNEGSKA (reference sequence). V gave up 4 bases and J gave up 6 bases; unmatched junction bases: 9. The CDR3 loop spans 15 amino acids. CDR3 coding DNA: TGCAGTGCTAAAAAAAGGACAGGGGGCCGGGATACGCAGTATTTT. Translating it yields CSAKKRTGGRDTQYF.

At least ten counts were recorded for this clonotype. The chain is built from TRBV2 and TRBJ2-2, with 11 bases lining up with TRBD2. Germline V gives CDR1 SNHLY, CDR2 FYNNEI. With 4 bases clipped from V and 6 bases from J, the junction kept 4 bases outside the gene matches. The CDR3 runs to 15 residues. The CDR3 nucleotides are TGTGCCAGCAGTGGGGGACTAGCGGCGTCCGGGGAGCTGTTTTTT. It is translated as CASSGGLAASGELFF.

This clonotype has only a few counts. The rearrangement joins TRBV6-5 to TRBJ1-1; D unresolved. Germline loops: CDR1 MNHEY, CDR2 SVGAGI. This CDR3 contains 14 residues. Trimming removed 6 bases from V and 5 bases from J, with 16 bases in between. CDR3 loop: CASSYGSWGTEAFF. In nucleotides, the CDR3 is TGTGCCAGCAGCTACGGAAGTTGGGGTACTGAAGCTTTCTTT.

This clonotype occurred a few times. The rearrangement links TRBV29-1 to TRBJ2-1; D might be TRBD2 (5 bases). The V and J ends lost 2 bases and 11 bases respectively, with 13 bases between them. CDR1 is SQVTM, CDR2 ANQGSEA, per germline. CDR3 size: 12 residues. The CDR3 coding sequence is TGCAGCGTTGAACTGGACCTAGCACAGCAGTTCTTC. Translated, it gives CSVELDLAQQFF.

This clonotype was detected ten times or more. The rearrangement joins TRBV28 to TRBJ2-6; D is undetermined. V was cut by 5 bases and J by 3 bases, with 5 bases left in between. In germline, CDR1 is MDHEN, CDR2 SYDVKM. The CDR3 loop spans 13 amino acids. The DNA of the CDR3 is TGTGCCAGCAGTATCCTTGGGGCCAACGTCCTGACTTTC. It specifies CASSILGANVLTF.

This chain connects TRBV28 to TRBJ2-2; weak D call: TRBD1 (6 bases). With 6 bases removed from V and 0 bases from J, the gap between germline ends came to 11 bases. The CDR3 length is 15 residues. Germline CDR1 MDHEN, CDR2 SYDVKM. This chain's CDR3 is CASRKGDANTGELFF. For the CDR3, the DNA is TGTGCCAGCAGAAAGGGGGACGCGAACACCGGGGAGCTGTTTTTT.

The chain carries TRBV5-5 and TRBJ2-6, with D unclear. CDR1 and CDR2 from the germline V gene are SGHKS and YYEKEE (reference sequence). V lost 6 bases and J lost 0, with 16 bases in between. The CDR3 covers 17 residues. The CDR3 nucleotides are TGTGCCAGCATCTATGTGATCTCTGGCTCTGGGGCCAACGTCCTGACTTTC. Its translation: CASIYVISGSGANVLTF.

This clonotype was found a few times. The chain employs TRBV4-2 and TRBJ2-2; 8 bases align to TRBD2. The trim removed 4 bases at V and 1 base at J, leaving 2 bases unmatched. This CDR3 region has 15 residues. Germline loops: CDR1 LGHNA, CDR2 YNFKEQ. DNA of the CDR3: TGTGCCAGCAGCCGGGGACTAGAGAACACCGGGGAGCTGTTTTTT. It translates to CASSRGLENTGELFF.

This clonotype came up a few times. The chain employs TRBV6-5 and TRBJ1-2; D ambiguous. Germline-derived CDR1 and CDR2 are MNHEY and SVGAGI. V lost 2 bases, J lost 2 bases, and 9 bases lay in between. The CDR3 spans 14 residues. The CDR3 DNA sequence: TGTGCCAGCAGTTACCTCTCGCTGAACTATGGCTACACCTTC. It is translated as CASSYLSLNYGYTF.

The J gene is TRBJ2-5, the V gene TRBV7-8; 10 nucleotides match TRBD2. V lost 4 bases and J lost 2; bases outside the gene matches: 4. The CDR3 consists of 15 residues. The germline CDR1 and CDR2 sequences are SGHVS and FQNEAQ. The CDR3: CASSSIAGGQETQYF. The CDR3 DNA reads TGTGCCAGCAGCTCCATAGCGGGGGGTCAAGAGACCCAGTACTTC.

CDR3 region: CASSYSQYSGNTIYF. In DNA, the CDR3 is TGTGCCAGCAGTTACTCCCAATACTCTGGAAACACCATATATTTT. The chain is built from TRBV6-5 and TRBJ1-3, with no clear D. V lost 0 bases and J 0 bases, leaving 6 bases between the germline ends. The germline gives CDR1 MNHEY, CDR2 SVGAGI. The CDR3 has 15 residues.